Sequencing of this T cell receptor (beta chain) was carried out in a study of blood T cell repertoires in COVID-19. In the study overall: Collection of acute and convalescent COVID-19 samples took place in the United States, Italy and Spain.

Produced via immunoSEQ multiplex PCR; TCRdb's table is partial and in-frame only. The data hold around 130,000 clones, with around nine tenths observed a single time. The Seattle site enrolled patients during active infection and followed them longitudinally. CDR1 and CDR2 from the germline V gene are MNHNY and SVGAGI (reference sequence). The CDR3 consists of 16 residues. The J segment lost 3 bases and the V segment lost 2 bases, leaving 7 bases of the junction unmatched. The TCR comes from a man between 60 and 75 years old with COVID-19, enrolled during active disease. Sequencing input: peripheral blood. This chain connects TRBV6-6 to TRBJ2-7; TRBD2 matches at 10 bases. The CDR3 protein is CASSYGGEREGYEQYF. CDR3 DNA sequence: TGTGCCAGCAGTTACGGTGGGGAGCGGGAGGGCTACGAGCAGTACTTC.